The present T cell receptor (beta chain) was sequenced within a study of cytomegalovirus exposure and HLA in healthy donors. In the case of this clone: The target antigen is unknown.

This CDR3 spans 16 amino acids. Germline CDR1 SGDLS, CDR2 YYNGEE. Study-wide results and caveats: TCR association rates varied by HLA locus in a later analysis, with DRB1 highest and HLA-C lowest. The authors enumerated 150 to 200 TCR beta chains as linked to cytomegalovirus.

PCR amplification relied on 60 Vbeta primers (plus 13 Jbeta primers). Method: immunoSEQ multiplex PCR; TCRdb's copy keeps in-frame clones and lacks some. The repertoire includes around 180,000 clones, about 85% of them detected once, and 1% sits in the top ten. Sequenced material: PBMCs. V and J are TRBV9 and TRBJ2-1; 7 bases align to TRBD2. The TCR sequence derives from a boy between 2 and 15 years old in good health and CMV-seronegative. As DNA, the CDR3 is TGTTTTTCCCCCCCTAGGGCGGGAGACCCTTACAATGAGCAGTTCTTC. This encodes CFSPPRAGDPYNEQFF. Filled out from reference TRBV9 and TRBJ2-1, the complete variable domain reads DSGVTQTPKHLITATGQRVTLRCSPRSGDLSVYWYQQSLDQGLQFLIQYYNGEERAKGNILERFSAQQFPDLHSELNLSSLELGDSALYFCFSPPRAGDPYNEQFFGPGTRLTVL.